This T cell receptor beta chain is from a study of blood T cell repertoires in COVID-19. As for the study in general: From the United States, Italy and Spain came samples of acute and convalescent COVID-19. T cells, B-cell-depleted T cells, or PBMCs provided the cDNA or gDNA that served as material.

In the original workflow: Nucleated cell number was recorded as an estimate derived from reference gene primer amplification. Method: immunoSEQ multiplex PCR; TCRdb's copy keeps in-frame clones and lacks some. The V and J calls and clone size were taken over from that table, and D and trimming were inferred from the DNA. Of approximately 120,000 clones listed, about 80% are singletons. Sequenced material: peripheral blood. This receptor was obtained from a woman aged 45-59 years with acute or convalescent COVID-19.

The CDR3 region is CASGSTPRRIYGYTF. In nucleotides, the CDR3 is TGTGCTAGTGGTTCCACCCCCCGGCGGATATATGGCTACACCTTC. The rearrangement links TRBV12-5 to TRBJ1-2; unclear D gene. Trimming took off 4 bases at V and 5 bases at J, with 17 bases between the two ends. CDR1 and CDR2 (germline): LGHNT, FRNRAP. The CDR3 sequence is 15 residues long.